This T cell receptor beta chain was observed in a study of OX40 agonist ivuxolimab in advanced cancers. Study as a whole: Eligibility admitted prior anti-PD-1, anti-PD-L1 or anti-CTLA-4 therapy; around 38% had some.

Trimming removed 3 bases from V and 4 bases from J; junction bases left unmatched: 6. Looked up from germline, CDR1 is SGDLS and CDR2 is YYNGEE. The CDR3 has 15 amino acids. The repertoire was sequenced with immunoSEQ multiplex PCR; TCRdb's copy has only in-frame clones and lacks some. The sample gives about 110,000 clones, roughly 87% of which show up once; around 0.27% is in the top ten. The sequence derives from an adult with an advanced solid tumor such as melanoma, head and neck, liver or kidney cancer. This chain links TRBV9 with TRBJ2-1; 8 nucleotides match TRBD1. Sequences were derived from CD4+ or CD8+ T cells sorted from blood, sampled in a trial of the OX40 agonist ivuxolimab. For the CDR3, the DNA is TGTGCCAGCAGCGACCCGGGACAGGCATACAATGAGCAGTTCTTC. It encodes CASSDPGQAYNEQFF.